This is a list of T cell receptor beta chains from one sample in a study of Ad26.COV2.S vaccination and SARS-CoV-2 variants. The table came from immunoSEQ multiplex PCR; TCRdb's copy has only in-frame clones and leaves some out. Found here are around 240,000 clones, roughly 90% of them singletons; the top ten hold roughly 10%. The sequencing used peripheral blood, collected in a trial of Ad26.COV2.S vaccine versus placebo. These receptors came from a person aged 18-60 years who received the Ad26.COV2.S COVID-19 vaccine or a placebo. The CDR3 runs from the conserved cysteine through the conserved F or W. The order of the fields is clone size, V gene, D gene, J gene, CDR3 DNA, CDR3 protein. A D gene is named only where the DNA matches it firmly. A clone size is listed for some rows: how often the clone was seen (once, few, many), or a class if it is expanded.

clone_size: .; v_call: TRBV6-6; d_call: TRBD1; j_call: TRBJ2-1; cdr3_nt: TGTGCCAGCAACCCTACAGGAAAGGGGGCCAAGTTTGAGCAGTTCTTC; cdr3_aa: CASNPTGKGAKFEQFF
clone_size: .; v_call: TRBV10-3; d_call: .; j_call: TRBJ1-2; cdr3_nt: TGTGCCACCGTAGACCGGCTGCAAACCTATGGCTACACCTTC; cdr3_aa: CATVDRLQTYGYTF
clone_size: .; v_call: TRBV19; d_call: .; j_call: TRBJ2-2; cdr3_nt: TGTGCCAGTAGTTCAGACTCTAACACCGGGGAGCTGTTTTTT; cdr3_aa: CASSSDSNTGELFF
clone_size: .; v_call: TRBV25-1; d_call: TRBD2; j_call: TRBJ2-1; cdr3_nt: TGTGCCAGCAGTAGGTGGCGGGAGGCTCAAGGCAATGAGCAGTTCTTC; cdr3_aa: CASSRWREAQGNEQFF
clone_size: .; v_call: TRBV28; d_call: .; j_call: TRBJ2-7; cdr3_nt: TGTGCCAGCAGTCCCGGGGGCAGGGCCTACGAGCAGTACTTC; cdr3_aa: CASSPGGRAYEQYF
clone_size: few; v_call: TRBV5-1; d_call: .; j_call: TRBJ2-1; cdr3_nt: TGCGCCAGCAGCCCGGACGGCAATGAGCAGTTCTTC; cdr3_aa: CASSPDGNEQFF
clone_size: .; v_call: TRBV14; d_call: TRBD2; j_call: TRBJ2-3; cdr3_nt: TGTGCCAGCAGCCAAGCCCGCCTAGCGGGAGGGGCGTATTTT; cdr3_aa: CASSQARLAGGAYF
clone_size: .; v_call: TRBV6-2/TRBV6-3; d_call: .; j_call: TRBJ2-3; cdr3_nt: TGTGCCAGCAGTTACTCTCAGCGGGCCACAGATACGCAGTATTTT; cdr3_aa: CASSYSQRATDTQYF
clone_size: .; v_call: TRBV10-3; d_call: TRBD1; j_call: TRBJ1-2; cdr3_nt: TGTGCCATCAGGGACCCCGGGACAGAGGGCTACACCTTC; cdr3_aa: CAIRDPGTEGYTF
clone_size: .; v_call: TRBV5-1; d_call: TRBD1; j_call: TRBJ1-2; cdr3_nt: TGCGCCAGCAGCGCAGGGGGTTATGGCTACACCTTC; cdr3_aa: CASSAGGYGYTF
clone_size: .; v_call: TRBV20-1; d_call: TRBD1; j_call: TRBJ1-6; cdr3_nt: TGCAGTGCTAGTAAGGGACAGGGGGAGCTTCTTAATTCACCCCTCCACTTT; cdr3_aa: CSASKGQGELLNSPLHF
clone_size: .; v_call: TRBV4-1; d_call: TRBD2; j_call: TRBJ2-7; cdr3_nt: TGCGCCAGCAGCCAAGATGAGTGGGAACTAGCGGGAGTGTCGCAGTACTTC; cdr3_aa: CASSQDEWELAGVSQYF
clone_size: .; v_call: TRBV19; d_call: TRBD1; j_call: TRBJ1-1; cdr3_nt: TGTGCCAGTAGACCACATACAGGGGGCACTGAAGCTTTCTTT; cdr3_aa: CASRPHTGGTEAFF
clone_size: .; v_call: TRBV12-3/TRBV12-4; d_call: .; j_call: TRBJ1-1; cdr3_nt: TGTGCCAGCAGTTTAACCGGTGAAGCTTTCTTT; cdr3_aa: CASSLTGEAFF
clone_size: .; v_call: TRBV6-2/TRBV6-3; d_call: .; j_call: TRBJ2-7; cdr3_nt: TGTGCCAGCAGTGACGACATCACGAGCTCCTACGAGCAGTACTTC; cdr3_aa: CASSDDITSSYEQYF
clone_size: .; v_call: TRBV19; d_call: .; j_call: TRBJ2-5; cdr3_nt: TGTGCCAGTAGCATCGGACAGACTTACCAAGAGACCCAGTACTTC; cdr3_aa: CASSIGQTYQETQYF
clone_size: few; v_call: TRBV6-1; d_call: TRBD1; j_call: TRBJ1-5; cdr3_nt: TGTGCCAGCAGTGAGAGGGACAGGGTAAATCAGCCCCAGCATTTT; cdr3_aa: CASSERDRVNQPQHF
clone_size: .; v_call: TRBV4-1; d_call: TRBD1; j_call: TRBJ2-1; cdr3_nt: TGCGCCAGCAGCCCATTCCCCCGGGACAGGGGGCTTAATGAGCAGTTCTTC; cdr3_aa: CASSPFPRDRGLNEQFF
clone_size: .; v_call: TRBV2; d_call: .; j_call: TRBJ2-7; cdr3_nt: TGTGCCAGCAGTGAACGGCAGTTCTACGAGCAGTACTTC; cdr3_aa: CASSERQFYEQYF
clone_size: .; v_call: TRBV4-1; d_call: TRBD2; j_call: TRBJ2-1; cdr3_nt: TGCGCCAGCAGCCAACCGACTAGCGGGAGGGCCCTTGAGCAGTTCTTC; cdr3_aa: CASSQPTSGRALEQFF
clone_size: .; v_call: TRBV19; d_call: TRBD2; j_call: TRBJ2-3; cdr3_nt: TGTGCCAGTAGTAATCTAGCGGCACCCACAGATACGCAGTATTTT; cdr3_aa: CASSNLAAPTDTQYF
clone_size: .; v_call: TRBV14; d_call: TRBD2; j_call: TRBJ2-2; cdr3_nt: TGTGCCAGCAGAGCGGGAGTCGGAACCGGGGAGCTGTTTTTT; cdr3_aa: CASRAGVGTGELFF
clone_size: .; v_call: TRBV28; d_call: TRBD1; j_call: TRBJ1-5; cdr3_nt: TGTGCCATTTCTCCGGGGACAGGGGCTCAGCCCCAGCATTTT; cdr3_aa: CAISPGTGAQPQHF
clone_size: few; v_call: TRBV7-9; d_call: .; j_call: TRBJ1-6; cdr3_nt: TGTGCCAGCAGCTTAGCCGCGGATTCACCCCTCCACTTT; cdr3_aa: CASSLAADSPLHF
clone_size: .; v_call: TRBV4-3; d_call: .; j_call: TRBJ2-5; cdr3_nt: TGCGCCAGCAGTCCCTTATACCCAACCGCCAGGTCTGGTGAGACCCAGTACTTC; cdr3_aa: CASSPLYPTARSGETQYF
clone_size: .; v_call: TRBV11-3; d_call: .; j_call: TRBJ2-7; cdr3_nt: TGTGCCAGCAGCCCTGAAGGGGGCGAGCAGTACTTC; cdr3_aa: CASSPEGGEQYF
clone_size: .; v_call: TRBV4-3; d_call: .; j_call: TRBJ2-7; cdr3_nt: TGCGCCAGCAGCCAAGATTGGCCCGGAGGCTCCTACGAGCAGTACTTC; cdr3_aa: CASSQDWPGGSYEQYF